The T cell receptor (beta chain) under discussion was sequenced for a study of radiotherapy plus CTLA-4 blockade in lung cancer. Repertoires were generated with immunoSEQ multiplex PCR, while TCRdb's copy carries only in-frame clones and drops some. The data contain under 55,000 clones, 65% to 85% of them singletons. Trimming took 0 bases from V and 4 from J, leaving 6 bases between them. CDR3 length: 14 amino acids. CDR1 and CDR2 from the germline V gene are MGHRA and YSYEKL. General study points: In blood, TCR clones derived from the tumor expanded after radiotherapy plus ipilimumab.

With respect to this clone: Its matching antigen is unknown.

The sequencing used peripheral blood, collected from a patient treated with radiotherapy plus ipilimumab. The V and J genes are TRBV4-1 and TRBJ1-4; the D gene is possibly TRBD1 (5 bases). This receptor was identified in a human donor with non-small cell lung cancer who had a partial response to radiotherapy plus ipilimumab. CDR3 nucleotides: TGCGCCAGCAGCCAAGACAGGGTTAATGAAAAACTGTTTTTT. Its translation is CASSQDRVNEKLFF.